One and the same sample provided the 27 T cell receptor beta chains below, sequenced in a study of immune cell composition in non-small cell lung cancer. The table came from immunoSEQ multiplex PCR; TCRdb's copy has only in-frame clones and leaves some out. This sample yields roughly 2,700 clones, of which around three quarters are seen a single time; more than 10% belongs to the top ten. The source material was lung tumor tissue. The receptors shown here come from a human donor with non-small cell lung cancer.

Only one count was recorded for this clone. This chain connects TRBV7-8 to TRBJ2-2; weak D call: TRBD1 (6 bases). This CDR3 comprises 16 residues. The V end lost 5 bases, the J end lost 0 bases, and 13 bases lay between the germline ends. Germline V gene lookup returns CDR1 SGHVS and CDR2 FQNEAQ. This CDR3 reads CASSLWTVSNTGELFF. CDR3 bases: TGTGCCAGCAGCCTCTGGACAGTATCGAACACCGGGGAGCTGTTTTTT. Drawing the rest from reference TRBV7-8 and TRBJ2-2, the complete variable domain is GAGVSQSPRYKVAKRGQDVALRCDPISGHVSLFWYQQALGQGPEFLTYFQNEAQLDKSGLPSDRFFAERPEGSVSTLKIQRTQQEDSAVYLCASSLWTVSNTGELFFGEGSRLTVL.

The chain uses TRBV7-2 and TRBJ1-1, with 9 bases identical to TRBD1. Per germline, CDR1 SGHTA and CDR2 FQGNSA. The CDR3 contains 15 residues. Trimming cost V 5 bases and J 4 bases; bases outside gene matches: 8. As DNA, the CDR3 is TGTGCCAGCAGCCGTAGGACAGGGGAAGGCACTGAAGCTTTCTTT. As protein: CASSRRTGEGTEAFF.

The chain uses TRBV7-9 and TRBJ2-3; the D is unclear. CDR1 and CDR2 from the germline V gene are SEHNR and FQNEAQ (reference sequence). The CDR3 has 14 amino acids. Trimming stripped 6 bases from V and 0 bases from J, with 10 bases between. The CDR3 nucleotides are TGTGCCAGCAGTTTGGGCCTAAGCACAGATACGCAGTATTTT. Its protein is CASSLGLSTDTQYF.

The chain employs TRBV18 and TRBJ2-5; the D is unclear. Trimming stripped 4 bases from V and 4 bases from J, with 7 bases between. Germline V gives CDR1 KGHSH, CDR2 LQKENI. CDR3 length: 12 residues. The CDR3 region is CASSQSAETQYF. The CDR3 nucleotides are TGTGCCAGCTCACAAAGCGCAGAGACCCAGTACTTC. Full variable domain (missing parts from reference TRBV18 and TRBJ2-5): NAGVMQNPRHLVRRRGQEARLRCSPMKGHSHVYWYRQLPEEGLKFMVYLQKENIIDESGMPKERFSAEFPKEGPSILRIQQVVRGDSAAYFCASSQSAETQYFGPGTRLLVL.

This clone occurred a few times. This chain connects TRBV2 to TRBJ1-6; the D is unclear. Trimming pared 7 bases from V and 10 bases from J, leaving 17 bases between. Per germline, CDR1 SNHLY and CDR2 FYNNEI. CDR3 size: 14 residues. CDR3 sequence: CASIKEGLRSPLHF. CDR3 sequence (DNA): TGTGCCAGCATAAAAGAGGGTTTAAGGTCACCCCTCCACTTT.

The gene calls are TRBV9 and TRBJ2-3; D is unclear. In germline, CDR1 is SGDLS, CDR2 YYNGEE. The CDR3 is 15 amino acids. V was pared by 0 bases and J by 5 bases, with 13 bases between. This CDR3 reads CASSVDGNSGDTQYF. The CDR3 DNA reads as TGTGCCAGCAGCGTAGATGGTAACTCGGGAGATACGCAGTATTTT.

This clone has just one count. This chain links TRBV2 with TRBJ1-1; D call uncertain. CDR1 and CDR2 from the germline V gene are SNHLY and FYNNEI. Deletions cut 7 bases from V and 3 bases from J, with 6 bases between. This CDR3 has 11 residues. The CDR3 DNA reads TGTGCCAGCACCAGCGACACTGAAGCTTTCTTT. Its translation is CASTSDTEAFF. The entire variable domain, with the rest obtained from reference TRBV2 and TRBJ1-1, is as follows: EPEVTQTPSHQVTQMGQEVILRCVPISNHLYFYWYRQILGQKVEFLVSFYNNEISEKSEIFDDQFSVERPDGSNFTLKIRSTKLEDSAMYFCASTSDTEAFFGQGTRLTVV.

J is TRBJ2-6 and V is TRBV5-4; possible D gene TRBD1, 6 bases. Germline CDR1 and CDR2: SGHNT and YYREEE (reference sequence). The V end lost 5 bases, the J end lost 1 base, and 10 bases lay between the germline ends. The CDR3 extends over 15 amino acids. The CDR3 reads CASRQTGSGANVLTF. The CDR3 DNA follows: TGTGCCAGCAGGCAAACAGGGTCTGGGGCCAACGTCCTGACTTTC.

This clone rates as large. The V call is TRBV6-5, the J call TRBJ1-5; 9 bases are a match to TRBD1. This CDR3 comprises 15 residues. The junction had 4 bases not matched to a gene; V was cut back by 2 bases and J by 5 bases. From germline, CDR1 is MNHEY and CDR2 SVGAGI. In DNA form, the CDR3 reads TGTGCCAGCAGTTACACGACAGGGGGGGATCAGCCCCAGCATTTT. This encodes CASSYTTGGDQPQHF.

The chain combines TRBV28 with TRBJ2-7, with D possibly TRBD2 on 6 matching bases. The CDR3 totals 13 residues. The V gene lost 8 bases and the J gene lost 3 bases, with 14 bases spanning the gap. Germline V gene lookup returns CDR1 MDHEN and CDR2 SYDVKM. The chain's CDR3 is CASLGLSDYEQYF. CDR3 in DNA: TGTGCCAGCCTGGGACTCTCTGACTACGAGCAGTACTTC. Full variable domain (remainder filled in from reference TRBV28 and TRBJ2-7): DVKVTQSSRYLVKRTGEKVFLECVQDMDHENMFWYRQDPGLGLRLIYFSYDVKMKEKGDIPEGYSVSREKKERFSLILESASTNQTSMYLCASLGLSDYEQYFGPGTRLTVT.

The V gene is TRBV5-8, the J gene TRBJ1-4; D is undetermined. CDR3 size: 13 residues. V was clipped by 1 base and J by 10 bases, with 11 bases between them. Looked up from germline, CDR1 is SGHTS and CDR2 is YDEGEE. The DNA of the CDR3 is TGTGCCAGCAGCTTGCTCTCGGGAGGAAAACTGTTTTTT. Translating it yields CASSLLSGGKLFF.

The V gene is TRBV6-1, the J gene TRBJ1-5, with D tentatively TRBD1 (5 bases). Trimming cost V 2 bases and J 1 base, with 6 bases left between them. The germline gives CDR1 MNHNS, CDR2 SASEGT. The CDR3 sequence is 14 residues long. The DNA for the CDR3 is TGTGCCAGCAGTGAATCAGGGAGCAATCAGCCCCAGCATTTT. Protein product: CASSESGSNQPQHF.

The chain combines TRBV30 with TRBJ2-7; 8 bases agree with TRBD2. This CDR3 spans 14 amino acids. CDR1 and CDR2 from the germline V gene are GTSNPN and SVGIG (reference sequence). The trim removed 1 base at V and 2 bases at J, leaving 4 bases unmatched. CDR3 DNA: TGTGCCTGGAGTGCGCGGGGGGCGACCTACGAGCAGTACTTC. It translates to CAWSARGATYEQYF.

The chain links TRBV12-5 to TRBJ1-2; TRBD1 aligns across 8 bases. The CDR3 is made up of 16 amino acids. Germline V gene sequence: CDR1 LGHNT, CDR2 FRNRAP. V shed 2 bases and J 1 base; nucleotides not matched to a gene: 6. The CDR3 sequence: CASGLLPGQVNYGYTF. The CDR3 DNA is TGTGCTAGTGGTTTGTTACCGGGACAGGTTAACTATGGCTACACCTTC. Full variable domain (outside the CDR3, taken from reference TRBV12-5 and TRBJ1-2): DARVTQTPRHKVTEMGQEVTMRCQPILGHNTVFWYRQTMMQGLELLAYFRNRAPLDDSGMPKDRFSAEMPDATLATLKIQPSEPRDSAVYFCASGLLPGQVNYGYTFGSGTRLTVV.

About this clone: The same CDR3 can be traced to other DNA sequences in this sample. The chain links TRBV6-4 to TRBJ1-1; the match to TRBD1 covers 8 bases. The CDR3 is 13 residues long. V trimming: 6 bases; J trimming: 5 bases; junction bases outside the gene matches: 5. The V gene's germline CDR1 is MRHNA and CDR2 SNTAGT. The chain's CDR3 is CASRRTGNTEAFF. In nucleotides, the CDR3 is TGTGCCAGCAGGCGGACAGGGAATACTGAAGCTTTCTTT.

The chain combines TRBV11-2 with TRBJ2-1; D is uncertain. Germline V gives CDR1 SGHAT, CDR2 FQNNGV. The CDR3 sequence is 15 residues long. Deletions cut 5 bases from V and 2 bases from J, with 13 bases between. DNA for the CDR3: TGTGCCAGCAGCCCAGGTCCCGATCCCTACAATGAGCAGTTCTTC. It encodes CASSPGPDPYNEQFF. The whole variable domain, filled in from reference TRBV11-2 and TRBJ2-1, reads EAGVAQSPRYKIIEKRQSVAFWCNPISGHATLYWYQQILGQGPKLLIQFQNNGVVDDSQLPKDRFSAERLKGVDSTLKIQPAKLEDSAVYLCASSPGPDPYNEQFFGPGTRLTVL.

This clone occurred a few times. The chain employs TRBV4-1 and TRBJ2-7; D possibly corresponds to TRBD2 (5 bases). The CDR3 contains 13 residues. CDR1 is MGHRA, CDR2 YSYEKL, per germline. Between the trimmed V and J ends, which lost 2 bases and 2 bases, there was a span of 7 bases. The CDR3 DNA sequence: TGCGCCAGCAGCCAACAGGAGGCCTACGAGCAGTACTTC. Protein product: CASSQQEAYEQYF.

This rearrangement joins TRBV7-2 to TRBJ2-7, with a possible D match to TRBD1 (6 bases). Trimming removed 2 bases from V and 4 bases from J, with 12 bases in between. The CDR3 runs to 14 residues. Looked up from germline, CDR1 is SGHTA and CDR2 is FQGNSA. CDR3 DNA sequence: TGTGCCAGCAGCTTATTCCAGGGGTCGTACGAGCAGTACTTC. Translation gives CASSLFQGSYEQYF.

The J gene is TRBJ1-2, the V gene TRBV27; D is unclear. Trimming left V 8 bases short and J 1 base short, with 14 bases between. Germline-derived CDR1 and CDR2 are MNHEY and SMNVEV (reference sequence). There are 14 residues in the CDR3. CDR3 amino acids: CASLKDTNNYGYTF. DNA of the CDR3: TGTGCCAGCCTCAAGGATACTAATAACTATGGCTACACCTTC.

The chain carries TRBV21-1 and TRBJ1-2; the table's TRBD1 call for D was not verified on the DNA. TRBV21-1 is labeled a pseudogene. This CDR3 region has 15 residues. CDR3 sequence: CASSKGAGSLVGYTF. CDR3 coding DNA: TGTGCCAGCAGCAAAGGGGCAGGGTCTCTGGTTGGCTACACCTTC.

The chain employs TRBV5-4 and TRBJ2-3; D not certain. The CDR3 consists of 14 residues. CDR1 is SGHNT, CDR2 YYREEE, per germline (reference sequence). V lost 4 bases and J lost 4, with 13 bases in between. The CDR3 DNA reads as TGTGCCAGCAGCCTAAGACAAGTAGCAGATACGCAGTATTTT. Its translation is CASSLRQVADTQYF.

In its sample, this clone was seen a few times. This sequence joins TRBV19 and TRBJ2-5; a possible D gene is TRBD2 (5 bases). V lost 5 bases to trimming and J lost 5 bases, with 12 bases between them. This CDR3 comprises 13 residues. Germline CDR1 is LNHDA and CDR2 is SQIVND (reference sequence). CDR3 DNA: TGTGCCAGTAGTGCGGACCCGGGGGAGACCCAGTACTTC. This sequence encodes CASSADPGETQYF.

This rearrangement joins TRBV29-1 to TRBJ1-5; TRBD1 aligns across 7 bases. V was clipped by 6 bases and J by 4 bases; unmatched bases: 6. In germline, CDR1 is SQVTM, CDR2 ANQGSEA. This CDR3 contains 13 residues. CDR3 nucleotides: TGCAGCGTACAGGGGAAGAATAATCAGCCCCAGCATTTT. Translating it yields CSVQGKNNQPQHF. Filled out from reference TRBV29-1 and TRBJ1-5, the complete variable domain reads SAVISQKPSRDICQRGTSLTIQCQVDSQVTMMFWYRQQPGQSLTLIATANQGSEATYESGFVIDKFPISRPNLTFSTLTVSNMSPEDSSIYLCSVQGKNNQPQHFGDGTRLSIL.

The CDR3 is CASSLDQGYNGELFF. CDR3 DNA: TGTGCCAGCAGCTTAGATCAGGGGTACAACGGGGAGCTGTTTTTT. This chain links TRBV11-2 with TRBJ2-2, with a possible D match to TRBD1 (6 bases). The CDR3 length is 15 residues. The germline V gene encodes CDR1 SGHAT and CDR2 FQNNGV. V lost 0 bases to trimming and J lost 7 bases, with 12 bases between them.

The V and J genes are TRBV28 and TRBJ2-1; 8 nucleotides align to TRBD1. This CDR3 comprises 13 residues. Trimming removed 6 bases from V and 6 bases from J; junction bases left unmatched: 4. Germline V gene sequence: CDR1 MDHEN, CDR2 SYDVKM. The DNA of the CDR3 is TGTGCCAGCAGCGTAGGGACAGGCAATGAGCAGTTCTTC. Translating gives CASSVGTGNEQFF.

This clone was counted a few times. This chain connects TRBV19 to TRBJ2-7; no definite D call. Per germline, CDR1 LNHDA and CDR2 SQIVND (reference sequence). The V end was cut by 8 bases, the J end by 3 bases, with 11 bases between. The CDR3 consists of 12 residues. As DNA, the CDR3 is TGTGCCAGTTCCTCCGGGTACTACGAGCAGTACTTC. Amino acids: CASSSGYYEQYF.

V and J are TRBV6-5 and TRBJ1-5; D possibly corresponds to TRBD1 (5 bases). The CDR3 spans 12 residues. Trimming removed 6 bases at V and 5 bases at J, with 8 bases between. The V gene's germline CDR1 is MNHEY and CDR2 SVGAGI. For the CDR3, the DNA is TGTGCCAGCAGAACAGGAGATCAGCCCCAGCATTTT. Protein: CASRTGDQPQHF.